This T cell receptor beta chain was observed in a study of blood T cell repertoires in COVID-19. About the research overall: Samples came from the United States, Italy and Spain, spanning acute and convalescent COVID-19. The analysed material was cDNA or gDNA that came from T cells, B-cell-depleted T cells, or PBMCs.

The CDR3 totals 13 residues. Trimming shortened V by 5 bases and J by 4 bases, and 10 bases separated the two germline ends. Germline-derived CDR1 and CDR2 are LNHDA and SQIVND (reference sequence). TCRdb's copy holds only in-frame clones and misses some; the assay was immunoSEQ multiplex PCR. Of 150,000 or so clones listed, roughly 90% were seen once; the top ten hold about 2.9%. This clonotype was obtained from a man in his 60s with active or convalescent COVID-19. The chain has TRBV19 and TRBJ2-3, with a weak D call TRBD2 (6 bases). What was sequenced was peripheral blood. DNA of the CDR3: TGTGCCAGTAGTGGCCGGGGGTCAGATACGCAGTATTTT. Encoded protein: CASSGRGSDTQYF.